Given below is one T cell receptor (beta chain) in context. It lacks a known antigen. The input lacks base qualities; no much larger clone sits a single base away. The sample is drawn from a study of vaccination and CD4 T cells after COVID-19 (dated by TCRdb to about 2022). Notes on the research overall: SARS-CoV-2 positivity had been established in the convalescent patients by nasal swab PCR, and mild disease was recorded in several of these patients and severe disease in one. Two doses of either the Pfizer-BioNTech BNT162b2 vaccine (n=8) or the Moderna mRNA-1273 vaccine (n=2) were administered to participants. The convalescent cohort comprised six males and four females, including two Hispanic individuals, seven Caucasians, two Asians and one multiracial person. In 10 COVID-19 convalescent patients and a few infection-naive healthy vaccine recipients, the spike-specific CD4+ TCR repertoire before mRNA vaccination was compared with the repertoire after mRNA vaccination. In control cultures, a CEFX viral epitope pool was used as positive control, an HIV-1 Nef peptide pool was used as negative control, or no peptide was added. Post-COVID blood samples were collected from convalescent patients a median of approximately 93 days after diagnosis, with a range of about 30 to 161 days. The cultures were stimulated with overlapping spike peptide pools from SARS-CoV-2 and from the common cold coronaviruses HCoV-NL63, HCoV-OC43 and HCoV-229E. Post-vaccine blood samples were collected a median of around 70 days after the second vaccine dose, ranging from 14 to 241 days. The research as a whole found: Among the post-vaccine SARS-CoV-2-reactive clones in convalescent patients, a median approximately 90% showed up only after vaccination, which suggests vaccine-specific priming. Nearly all vaccine-specific clones in convalescent patients (304 of 307) were mono-reactive for SARS-CoV-2 spike rather than cross-reactive with common cold coronaviruses. The number of convalescent patients in the study was relatively small, and the study did not examine early timepoints following natural infection. Although the median number of SARS-CoV-2-reactive clonotypes went up from fewer than 25 after infection to 35 to 40 after vaccination, the increase was not significant.

Interpreted using the paper, the treatment or condition label stands for: approximately 9-day PBMC culture with coronavirus spike peptide pools or control peptides (ViraFEST assay). To expand antigen-specific T cells with peptide pools and then pick out the expanded clonotypes through TCR sequencing, the study relied on the ViraFEST assay. Positive SARS-CoV-2 PCR tests in the convalescent patients dated from March to December 2020, before Alpha, Beta and Delta variants emerged in the United States. Each well held millions of PBMCs cultured with roughly 10 ug/ml peptide pools in IMDM containing around 4.5% human AB serum and roughly 9.3 IU/ml IL-2. On days 3 and 7, half of the culture medium was replaced with fresh IL-2-containing medium. After 10 days of culture, CD4+ T cells were isolated by negative selection with the EasySep CD4+ T cell isolation kit. Ficoll-Paque Plus gradient centrifugation was used to isolate PBMCs from whole blood, and the isolated PBMCs were then either used fresh or cryopreserved at -140C. Culture conditions were generally each tested in triplicate wells.

The library was made by PCR. DNA from cultured CD4+ T cells underwent TCR sequencing with the Oncomine TCR Beta short-read assay at the Johns Hopkins FTIC core. The QIAamp micro DNA kit was used to extract genomic DNA from the cultured CD4+ T cells. Oncomine TCR Beta libraries from cultured CD4+ T cells were pooled using unique dual indexes and sequenced on an Illumina iSeq 100. As for the original processing: Non-productive sequences were removed, and CDR3s not starting with C, not ending with F or W, or shorter than 7 amino acids were discarded. The MANAFEST web application was used to identify antigen-specific clonotypes by comparing peptide-stimulated wells against reference wells and other culture wells. An FDR below 0.05, an odds ratio above 5, and a productive frequency above 0.1% in at least two of three replicate wells were required for clones to be considered positive. A clonotype was classed as cross-reactive if the clonotype showed significant expansion both in SARS-CoV-2 spike wells and in at least one common cold coronavirus spike condition. CDR3 homology was assessed with Levenshtein distances (stringdist) and unrooted phylogenetic trees (ape) in R version 3.6.1. Using fastp at Q25 and MiXCR, TCRdb reprocessed the public reads and kept productive beta chains. Rows with one shared CDR3 protein collapse into an entry with the most common genes and DNA. TCRdb's processing, not the study's, gives the V and J calls here. Counted in this sample were about 3,200 distinct CDR3 sequences; 79% of them appeared once. The ten top clones hold about 29% of the sample.

The CDR3 sequence holds 15 residues, the cysteine and phenylalanine included. Only the CDR3 part of the read is kept: 45 bases, read in frame from the first base. V is reduced by 7 bases and J by 6 bases, leaving a spacing of 18 bases between them. Looking up the germline V gene yields CDR1 MNHNS and CDR2 SASEGT. The V and J segments used are TRBV6-1 and TRBJ2-2; 8 matching bases give a weak D call of TRBD1. Sequencing was carried out using CD4+ T cells from blood, cultured in vitro. The receptor's source is a human donor who had recovered from COVID-19. The CDR3 loop reads CASKDREGAPGELFF. Read as DNA, the sequence is TGTGCCAGCAAGGACAGGGAGGGGGCCCCCGGGGAGCTGTTTTTT.